Given below is one T cell receptor beta chain in context. What it recognizes is unknown. Each of the donors was a healthy bone marrow donor. Germline CDR1 and CDR2: SGHAT and FQNNGV. This CDR3 is built from 15 residues. V was trimmed by 3 bases and J by 7 bases, leaving 15 bases between them. The data derive from a study of cytomegalovirus exposure and HLA in healthy donors. Study context: Earlier, 150 million to 200 million T cells were analyzed, and some 120 million unique TCR beta sequences were found among them. Findings and caveats of the study: A missense DCLRE1C variant was associated with V- and J-gene trimming of TCR beta chains in a later analysis, and an independent cohort replicated the association.

Primers for the PCR totalled 60 Vbeta and 13 Jbeta. Using immunoSEQ multiplex PCR, the repertoire was profiled, and TCRdb retains in-frame clones only, with some absent. Of about 180,000 clones listed, roughly 79% were seen once; the top ten hold roughly 5.2%. The sequenced material came from PBMCs. The sequence was obtained from a woman aged 18-29 years in good health and CMV-seropositive. The chain employs TRBV11-2 and TRBJ1-4; D is perhaps TRBD1 (6 bases). CDR3 coding DNA: TGTGCCAGCAGCTTCAGAGGGGGGGAAGGTGAAAAACTGTTTTTT. It specifies CASSFRGGEGEKLFF.